This entry concerns a single TCR beta chain. The antigen remains undetermined. This sample was taken from a study of OX40 agonist ivuxolimab in advanced cancers. The study's findings and limits: Relative to CD4+ cells, CD8+ T cells on average had more expanded clones.

The assay was immunoSEQ multiplex PCR, and TCRdb's table has in-frame clones only and misses some. The top ten hold 1.2% of the sample, which has around 60,000 clones, roughly 80% seen once. The germline CDR1 and CDR2 sequences are KGHSH and LQKENI. Between the trimmed V and J ends, which lost 2 bases and 0 bases, there was a span of 2 bases. This CDR3 comprises 12 residues. The specimen comprised CD4+ or CD8+ T cells sorted from blood, sampled in a trial of the OX40 agonist ivuxolimab. This receptor was obtained from an adult with an advanced solid tumor such as melanoma, head and neck, liver or kidney cancer. The gene calls are TRBV18 and TRBJ2-7; D gene unclear. Written as DNA, the CDR3 is TGTGCCAGCTCACCAGTCTCCTACGAGCAGTACTTC. Residues: CASSPVSYEQYF.